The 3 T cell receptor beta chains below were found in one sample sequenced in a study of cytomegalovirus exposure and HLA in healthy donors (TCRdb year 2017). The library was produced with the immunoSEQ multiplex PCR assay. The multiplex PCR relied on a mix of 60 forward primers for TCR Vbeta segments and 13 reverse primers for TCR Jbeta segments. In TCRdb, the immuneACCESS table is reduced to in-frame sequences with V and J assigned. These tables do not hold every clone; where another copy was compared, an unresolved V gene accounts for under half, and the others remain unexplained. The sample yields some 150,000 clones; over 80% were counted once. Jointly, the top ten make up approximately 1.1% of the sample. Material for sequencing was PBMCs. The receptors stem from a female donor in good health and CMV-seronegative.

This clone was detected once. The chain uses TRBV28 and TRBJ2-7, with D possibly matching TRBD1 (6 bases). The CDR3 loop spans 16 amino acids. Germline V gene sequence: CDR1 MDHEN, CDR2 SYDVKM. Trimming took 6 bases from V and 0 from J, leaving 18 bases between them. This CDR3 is CASSPPRTGSSYEQYF. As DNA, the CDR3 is TGTGCCAGCAGCCCTCCCCGTACAGGGAGCTCCTACGAGCAGTACTTC.

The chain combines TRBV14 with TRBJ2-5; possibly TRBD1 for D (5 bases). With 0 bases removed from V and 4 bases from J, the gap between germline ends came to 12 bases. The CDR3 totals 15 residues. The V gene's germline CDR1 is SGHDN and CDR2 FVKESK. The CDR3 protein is CASSQDREYRETQYF. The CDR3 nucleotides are TGTGCCAGCAGCCAAGACAGGGAATACAGAGAGACCCAGTACTTC.

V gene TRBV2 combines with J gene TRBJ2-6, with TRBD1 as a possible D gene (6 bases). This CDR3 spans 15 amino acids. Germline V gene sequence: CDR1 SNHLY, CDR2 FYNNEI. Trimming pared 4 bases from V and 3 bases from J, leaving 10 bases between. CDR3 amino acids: CASSVGRGGANVLTF. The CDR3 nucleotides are TGTGCCAGCAGTGTGGGCAGGGGTGGGGCCAACGTCCTGACTTTC.